This T cell receptor beta chain was profiled in a study of cytomegalovirus exposure and HLA in healthy donors. General study points: TCR sequences were mostly rare, though some public TCRs occurred in many donors.

The germline V and J ends were trimmed by 0 bases and 4 bases, with 19 bases remaining between them. CDR3 length equals 17 residues. CDR1 and CDR2 (germline): SNHLY, FYNNEI. To note about this clone: Its antigen is not identified.

Profiling relied on immunoSEQ multiplex PCR, and the TCRdb table lists in-frame clones only, not all of them. Seen here are 55,000 to 80,000 clones, 85% to 95% observed once, and the top ten hold 3% to 3.5%. The chain employs TRBV2 and TRBJ2-7; possible D gene TRBD2, 6 bases. The sequence came from a man aged 18 to 29 in good health and CMV-seronegative. The material sequenced was PBMCs. This CDR3 reads CASSEALMSSVTYEQYF. The CDR3 DNA reads as TGTGCCAGCAGTGAAGCGCTTATGTCTAGCGTAACTTACGAGCAGTACTTC.